Shown below are 32 T cell receptor beta chains from a single sample sequenced in a study of T-cell memory formation after mild COVID-19. MiXCR was run by TCRdb on the 5' RACE reads, yielding one entry per CDR3 protein. The repertoire consists of 350,000 to 450,000 distinct CDR3 sequences, with over 15% occurring once and the leading ten covering around 8.4%. Sequencing input: PBMCs or a T cell subset sorted from them (not recorded which). Receptor source: an adult woman who had mild COVID-19 (a few samples of this study predate the infection). Cell type and time point are not known.

In regard to this clonotype: With a much larger clone just one base away, this may be a read error. The rearrangement links TRBV6-5 to TRBJ2-7; D not certain. Germline lookup yields CDR1 MNHEY and CDR2 SVGAGI. Trimming left V 1 base short and J 0 bases short, with 1 base between. The CDR3 contains 12 residues. CDR3 DNA sequence: TGTGCCAGCAGTTACTACTCCTACGAGCAGTACTTC. Residues: CASSYYSYEQYF.

The chain links TRBV5-1 to TRBJ2-5; 8 positions match TRBD1. The germline CDR1 and CDR2 sequences are SGHRS and YFSETQ. The CDR3 covers 16 residues. Trimming at V came to 4 bases and at J to 3 bases, leaving 11 bases not matched to a gene. CDR3 in DNA: TGCGCCAGCAGCCCAATCTCCGGGACAGGAGAAGAGACCCAGTACTTC. Translation gives CASSPISGTGEETQYF. Looking up the rest from reference TRBV5-1 and TRBJ2-5 gives the full variable domain: KAGVTQTPRYLIKTRGQQVTLSCSPISGHRSVSWYQQTPGQGLQFLFEYFSETQRNKGNFPGRFSGRQFSNSRSEMNVSTLELGDSALYLCASSPISGTGEETQYFGPGTRLLVL.

The table lists this clonotype with a few counts. The chain joins TRBV7-2 to TRBJ2-7; maybe TRBD2 (6 bases). The length of the CDR3 is 14 residues. Per the germline V gene, CDR1 is SGHTA and CDR2 is FQGNSA. V lost 4 bases and J 2 bases, leaving 12 bases between the germline ends. CDR3 sequence reads: CASSSSVAPYEQYF. The CDR3 DNA is TGTGCCAGCAGCTCTAGCGTGGCCCCCTACGAGCAGTACTTC.

This clonotype was observed a handful of times. This chain uses TRBV7-2 with TRBJ2-1; D is perhaps TRBD1 or TRBD2 (5 bases each). The CDR3 is 15 amino acids. Germline assignment: CDR1 SGHTA and CDR2 FQGNSA. V lost 4 bases and J lost 0, with 10 bases in between. CDR3: CASSSGPISYNEQFF. CDR3 coding DNA: TGTGCCAGCAGCTCGGGACCCATCTCCTACAATGAGCAGTTCTTC.

This sequence joins TRBV27 and TRBJ1-1; D is unclear. The CDR3 is 14 amino acids. Trimming stripped 3 bases from V and 3 bases from J, with 11 bases between. The germline V gene encodes CDR1 MNHEY and CDR2 SMNVEV (reference sequence). Here the CDR3 DNA reads TGTGCCAGCAGTTTTGTGAGTTGGGACACTGAAGCTTTCTTT. This codes for CASSFVSWDTEAFF.

This clonotype was picked up a small number of times. This chain connects TRBV20-1 to TRBJ2-1, with TRBD2 matching over 11 bases. CDR3 length: 15 amino acids. Per germline, CDR1 DFQATT and CDR2 SNEGSKA (reference sequence). J lost 4 bases, V lost 6 bases, and 8 bases had no gene match. CDR3 loop: CSAKTASGRYNEQFF. CDR3 in DNA: TGCAGTGCAAAGACGGCTAGCGGGAGGTACAATGAGCAGTTCTTC.

V is TRBV5-5 and J is TRBJ1-2; D is unresolved. Per the germline V gene, CDR1 is SGHKS and CDR2 is YYEKEE (reference sequence). Trimming shortened V by 3 bases and J by 5 bases, and 11 bases separated the two germline ends. The CDR3 is 13 residues long. The CDR3 region is CASSSRAGYGYTF. The CDR3 DNA reads as TGTGCCAGCAGCTCCCGGGCGGGGTATGGCTACACCTTC.

In this sample, this clonotype turned up a few times. This rearrangement joins TRBV7-8 to TRBJ2-3; unclear D gene. Trimming cost V 1 base and J 2 bases, with 10 bases left between them. The CDR3 totals 15 residues. In germline, CDR1 is SGHVS, CDR2 FQNEAQ. As DNA, the CDR3 is TGTGCCAGCAGCTTAGGGCTACAAAACACAGATACGCAGTATTTT. Translating it yields CASSLGLQNTDTQYF. Complete variable domain (other parts from reference TRBV7-8 and TRBJ2-3): GAGVSQSPRYKVAKRGQDVALRCDPISGHVSLFWYQQALGQGPEFLTYFQNEAQLDKSGLPSDRFFAERPEGSVSTLKIQRTQQEDSAVYLCASSLGLQNTDTQYFGPGTRLTVL.

The J gene is TRBJ1-1, the V gene TRBV18, with D possibly matching TRBD1 (5 bases). CDR3 length: 15 amino acids. The germline V gene encodes CDR1 KGHSH and CDR2 LQKENI. V lost 3 bases and J 3 bases, leaving 14 bases between the germline ends. CDR3 coding DNA: TGTGCCAGCTCACCTCTCCCTGGGACGGACACTGAAGCTTTCTTT. Residues: CASSPLPGTDTEAFF.

This clonotype was observed a handful of times. The V and J genes are TRBV6-5 and TRBJ1-6, with a possible D match to TRBD1 (5 bases). The germline V gene encodes CDR1 MNHEY and CDR2 SVGAGI. Deletions cut 6 bases from V and 11 bases from J, with 17 bases between. CDR3 length: 14 residues. In nucleotides, the CDR3 is TGTGCCAGCAGCCTGACAGTTACAACACCACCCCTCCACTTT. Its protein is CASSLTVTTPPLHF.

There are a few counts of this clonotype. The V gene is TRBV7-9, the J gene TRBJ1-2; tentatively, D is TRBD1 (5 bases). From germline, CDR1 is SEHNR and CDR2 FQNEAQ (reference sequence). Trimming left V 2 bases short and J 7 bases short, with 14 bases between. The CDR3 consists of 14 residues. The CDR3 DNA follows: TGTGCCAGCAGCTTACAAGGGGAAGTCAGTGGCTACACCTTC. The encoded protein is CASSLQGEVSGYTF.

V usage is TRBV12-3 or TRBV12-4 and J usage is TRBJ2-1; 8 positions agree with TRBD2. This CDR3 is 16 amino acids long. V was pared by 7 bases and J by 2 bases, with 10 bases of the junction left unmatched. The CDR3 sequence: CASIRNRGGPYNEQFF. The CDR3 DNA is TGTGCCAGCATCCGCAACCGGGGGGGGCCCTACAATGAGCAGTTCTTC.

The chain employs TRBV12-3 or TRBV12-4 and TRBJ2-7; maybe TRBD1 (6 bases). V dropped 2 bases and J dropped 2 bases, with 19 bases sitting between them. The CDR3 has 17 amino acids. The CDR3, as DNA: TGTGCCAGCAGTTTAACGAAACTGACAGGTCCCACCTACGAGCAGTACTTC. Its protein product is CASSLTKLTGPTYEQYF.

The chain links TRBV11-2 to TRBJ1-5, with TRBD1 matching 8 bases. Germline values: CDR1 SGHAT, CDR2 FQNNGV. The CDR3 spans 14 residues. V gave up 8 bases and J gave up 5 bases; unmatched junction bases: 8. The CDR3 reads CASALGTGYQPQHF. CDR3 coding DNA: TGTGCCAGCGCCCTGGGGACAGGATATCAGCCCCAGCATTTT.

This clonotype was found a few times. The chain employs TRBV6-1 and TRBJ2-5; 8 bases are a match to TRBD1. The CDR3 is made up of 16 amino acids. Germline V CDR1 and CDR2: MNHNS, SASEGT. V lost 1 base and J lost 5; bases outside the gene matches: 9. The CDR3 region is CASSEDNARGLETQYF. CDR3 DNA sequence: TGTGCCAGCAGTGAAGATAATGCCAGGGGGCTTGAGACCCAGTACTTC.

The rearrangement joins TRBV7-8 to TRBJ1-1; weak D call: TRBD1 (6 bases). Trimming took 4 bases from V and 6 from J, leaving 12 bases between them. CDR1 is SGHVS and CDR2 is FQNEAQ in the germline V gene. CDR3 length: 13 residues. Here the CDR3 reads CASSYQGRAEAFF. CDR3 coding DNA: TGTGCCAGCAGCTATCAGGGGAGGGCTGAAGCTTTCTTT. The variable domain in full, completed from reference TRBV7-8 and TRBJ1-1, reads GAGVSQSPRYKVAKRGQDVALRCDPISGHVSLFWYQQALGQGPEFLTYFQNEAQLDKSGLPSDRFFAERPEGSVSTLKIQRTQQEDSAVYLCASSYQGRAEAFFGQGTRLTVV.

This clonotype was detected only a few times. The CDR3 bases are TGTGCCAGCAGTTACTCGATCGGGAGCTCCTACAATGAGCAGTTCTTC. Residues: CASSYSIGSSYNEQFF. V gene TRBV6-5 combines with J gene TRBJ2-1; D may be TRBD2 (6 bases). CDR1 is MNHEY and CDR2 is SVGAGI in the germline V gene. The CDR3 has 16 amino acids. Trimming removed 0 bases at V and 0 bases at J, with 9 bases between.

This clonotype appeared a few times. The chain links TRBV12-3 or TRBV12-4 to TRBJ2-7, with 7 positions matching TRBD2. The CDR3 has 14 amino acids. Trimming cost V 8 bases and J 2 bases; bases outside gene matches: 9. This chain's CDR3 is CASGRGSRAYEQYF. DNA of the CDR3: TGTGCCAGCGGGCGCGGGAGTAGAGCCTACGAGCAGTACTTC.

J is TRBJ1-2 and V is TRBV7-9; tentatively, D is TRBD1 (6 bases). The ends were cut back, 1 base at V and 1 base at J, with 13 bases in the middle. Germline CDR1 reads SEHNR; CDR2 reads FQNEAQ (reference sequence). The CDR3 sequence is 16 residues long. CDR3: CASSLEGTSFNYGYTF. The CDR3 nucleotides are TGTGCCAGCAGCTTAGAAGGGACATCCTTTAACTATGGCTACACCTTC. The complete variable domain, with remaining parts taken from reference TRBV7-9 and TRBJ1-2, reads DTGVSQNPRHKITKRGQNVTFRCDPISEHNRLYWYRQTLGQGPEFLTYFQNEAQLEKSRLLSDRFSAERPKGSFSTLEIQRTEQGDSAMYLCASSLEGTSFNYGYTFGSGTRLTVV.

This clonotype has more than one count but fewer than ten. The rearrangement uses TRBV4-3 and TRBJ2-1; TRBD2 aligns across 7 bases. Germline V gene data show CDR1 as LGHNA and CDR2 as YSLEER. This CDR3 spans 16 amino acids. V trimming: 0 bases; J trimming: 2 bases; junction bases outside the gene matches: 4. In nucleotides, the CDR3 is TGCGCCAGCAGCCAAGATAGGCGGGAGCCCTACAATGAGCAGTTCTTC. It encodes CASSQDRREPYNEQFF.

V usage is TRBV4-1 and J usage is TRBJ2-7; TRBD1 is a possible D gene (5 bases). The CDR3 has 14 residues. The V end lost 0 bases, the J end lost 6 bases, and 12 bases lay between the germline ends. Germline lookup yields CDR1 MGHRA and CDR2 YSYEKL. The CDR3 region is CASSQEARVSEQYF. CDR3 bases: TGCGCCAGCAGCCAAGAAGCCAGGGTTAGCGAGCAGTACTTC.

J is TRBJ2-3 and V is TRBV7-2; 10 bases map to TRBD2. This CDR3 region has 17 residues. J was trimmed by 2 bases and V by 0 bases; bases with no gene match: 5. In germline, CDR1 is SGHTA, CDR2 FQGNSA. The CDR3 here is CASSLARTSGFTDTQYF. The DNA for the CDR3 is TGTGCCAGCAGCTTAGCCCGGACTAGCGGATTCACAGATACGCAGTATTTT.

This clonotype was detected a few times. The chain joins TRBV20-1 to TRBJ2-3; D gene uncertain. The V and J ends lost 3 bases and 1 base respectively, with 2 bases between them. The CDR3 spans 11 residues. Germline assignment: CDR1 DFQATT and CDR2 SNEGSKA (reference sequence). The CDR3 protein is CSASRTDTQYF. For the CDR3, the DNA is TGCAGTGCTAGTCGCACAGATACGCAGTATTTT.

The chain carries TRBV4-1 and TRBJ2-7, with a weak D call TRBD1 (6 bases). Trimming shortened V by 3 bases and J by 3 bases, and 18 bases separated the two germline ends. The germline V gene has CDR1 MGHRA and CDR2 YSYEKL. This CDR3 has 16 residues. The CDR3 nucleotides are TGCGCCAGCAGCCAGGGTAATACGGGACAACACTACGAGCAGTACTTC. This codes for CASSQGNTGQHYEQYF.

The chain recombines TRBV2 with TRBJ2-5; 8 bases are a match to TRBD2. Trimming took 7 bases from V and 7 from J; bases not matched to a gene: 8. Germline V gene data show CDR1 as SNHLY and CDR2 as FYNNEI. This CDR3 region has 13 residues. CDR3 coding DNA: TGTGCCAGCATTCCGGGACTAGGGGCGACCCAGTACTTC. The encoded protein is CASIPGLGATQYF.

The table lists this clonotype with a few counts. The chain combines TRBV12-3 or TRBV12-4 with TRBJ2-7; 8 bases are a match to TRBD1. Trimming removed 5 bases from V and 6 bases from J; junction bases left unmatched: 6. CDR3 length: 13 amino acids. The CDR3 reads CASSMATGAEQYF. The CDR3 nucleotides are TGTGCCAGCAGTATGGCGACAGGGGCCGAGCAGTACTTC.

This clonotype was observed a handful of times. The chain links TRBV3-1 to TRBJ2-7; 7 bases align to TRBD2. CDR3 length equals 14 residues. Losses at the gene ends were 4 bases for V and 2 bases for J; bases not matched to a gene: 5. CDR1 and CDR2 (germline): LGHDT, YNNKEL (reference sequence). The CDR3, as DNA: TGTGCCAGCAGCCCTAGCGGTAATGCCTACGAGCAGTACTTC. Residues: CASSPSGNAYEQYF.

This chain joins TRBV20-1 and TRBJ2-4, with a weak D call TRBD2 (6 bases). Per the germline V gene, CDR1 is DFQATT and CDR2 is SNEGSKA (reference sequence). V was shortened by 5 bases and J by 3 bases, with 20 bases between the two germline ends. The length of the CDR3 is 16 residues. In DNA, the CDR3 is TGCAGTGCTCGCAGCGGGCGGGATTACGTCAAAAACATTCAGTACTTC. Encoded protein: CSARSGRDYVKNIQYF.

This clonotype was detected a few times. The rearrangement uses TRBV12-5 and TRBJ2-1; 7 bases map to TRBD2. The CDR3 consists of 13 residues. V gave up 6 bases and J gave up 8 bases; unmatched junction bases: 7. CDR1 and CDR2 (germline): LGHNT, FRNRAP. The DNA for the CDR3 is TGTGCTAGTGGGGCGGGAGTTGTAGATGAGCAGTTCTTC. Amino acid sequence: CASGAGVVDEQFF.

This clonotype was detected a few times. In DNA form, the CDR3 reads TGCAGTGTGGAGATGTGGGATGGTGGCTACACCTTC. Translation: CSVEMWDGGYTF. The chain employs TRBV20-1 and TRBJ1-2; D is undetermined. The CDR3 has 12 residues. Trimming cost V 7 bases and J 7 bases, with 16 bases left between them. CDR1 is DFQATT and CDR2 is SNEGSKA in the germline V gene (reference sequence).

This chain uses TRBV24-1 with TRBJ2-3; D ambiguous. Germline CDR1 KGHDR, CDR2 SFDVKD. Trimming left V 1 base short and J 3 bases short, with 13 bases between. The CDR3 is made up of 16 amino acids. The CDR3 here is CATSDFASLGTDTQYF. The DNA for the CDR3 is TGTGCCACCAGTGATTTCGCCAGCTTGGGGACAGATACGCAGTATTTT.

This clonotype turned up a few times. The rearrangement joins TRBV19 to TRBJ2-2; D gene uncertain. Trimming took 3 bases from V and 6 from J, leaving 20 bases between them. Germline V gives CDR1 LNHDA, CDR2 SQIVND (reference sequence). This CDR3 is 17 amino acids long. CDR3: CASSMRVGLKGPGELFF. CDR3 bases: TGTGCCAGTAGTATGAGAGTCGGATTAAAGGGTCCCGGGGAGCTGTTTTTT.